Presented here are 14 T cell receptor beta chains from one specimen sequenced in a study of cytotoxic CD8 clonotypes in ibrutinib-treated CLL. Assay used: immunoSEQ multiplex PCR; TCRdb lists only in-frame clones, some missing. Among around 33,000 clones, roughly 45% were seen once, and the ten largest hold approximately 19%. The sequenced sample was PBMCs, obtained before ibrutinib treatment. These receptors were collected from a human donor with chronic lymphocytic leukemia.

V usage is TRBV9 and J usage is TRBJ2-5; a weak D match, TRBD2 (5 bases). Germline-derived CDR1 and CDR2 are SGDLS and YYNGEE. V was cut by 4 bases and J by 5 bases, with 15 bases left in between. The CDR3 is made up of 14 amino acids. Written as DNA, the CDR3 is TGTGCCAGCAGCCCCTTGGGGAGACCCGAGACCCAGTACTTC. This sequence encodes CASSPLGRPETQYF.

CDR3 nucleotide sequence: TGTGCCAGCAGCTTAGGGCCGGGACCCTTTAACTATGGCTACACCTTC. Its translation is CASSLGPGPFNYGYTF. The chain couples TRBV11-2 to TRBJ1-2; perhaps TRBD1 as D (5 bases). CDR3 length: 16 amino acids. With 1 base removed from V and 1 base from J, the gap between germline ends came to 13 bases. CDR1 is SGHAT and CDR2 is FQNNGV in the germline V gene.

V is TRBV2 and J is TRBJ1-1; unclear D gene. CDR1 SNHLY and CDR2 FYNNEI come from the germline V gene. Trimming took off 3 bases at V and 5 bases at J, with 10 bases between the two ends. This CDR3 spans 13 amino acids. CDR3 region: CASSDDLGTEAFF. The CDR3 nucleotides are TGTGCCAGCAGTGATGACCTGGGGACTGAAGCTTTCTTT.

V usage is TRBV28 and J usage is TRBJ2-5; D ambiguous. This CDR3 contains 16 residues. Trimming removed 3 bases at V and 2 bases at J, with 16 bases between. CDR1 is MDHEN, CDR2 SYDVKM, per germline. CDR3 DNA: TGTGCCAGCAGTTTTTTACAGCTCCAAAGACAAGAGACCCAGTACTTC. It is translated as CASSFLQLQRQETQYF. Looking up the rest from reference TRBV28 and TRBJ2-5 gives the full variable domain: DVKVTQSSRYLVKRTGEKVFLECVQDMDHENMFWYRQDPGLGLRLIYFSYDVKMKEKGDIPEGYSVSREKKERFSLILESASTNQTSMYLCASSFLQLQRQETQYFGPGTRLLVL.

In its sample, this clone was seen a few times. The CDR3 region is CASSLDPGPNEKLFF. The CDR3 DNA reads as TGTGCCAGCAGCTTAGACCCAGGGCCAAACGAAAAACTGTTTTTT. This chain joins TRBV7-8 and TRBJ1-4; tentative D call: TRBD1 (5 bases). The CDR3 spans 15 residues. Deletions cut 1 base from V and 8 bases from J, with 14 bases between. The germline V gene encodes CDR1 SGHVS and CDR2 FQNEAQ.

The CDR3 loop reads CASSVEMGQPQHF. CDR3 nucleotide sequence: TGTGCCAGCAGCGTAGAAATGGGTCAGCCCCAGCATTTT. This rearrangement joins TRBV9 to TRBJ1-5; D remains unclear. The germline V gene encodes CDR1 SGDLS and CDR2 YYNGEE. The CDR3 covers 13 residues. The V and J ends lost 0 bases and 6 bases respectively, with 7 bases between them.

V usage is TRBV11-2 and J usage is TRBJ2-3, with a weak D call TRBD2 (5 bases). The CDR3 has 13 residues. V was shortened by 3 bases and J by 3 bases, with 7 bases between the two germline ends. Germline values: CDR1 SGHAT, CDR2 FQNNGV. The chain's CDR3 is CASSFPGTDTQYF. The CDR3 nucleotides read TGTGCCAGCAGCTTCCCGGGAACAGATACGCAGTATTTT. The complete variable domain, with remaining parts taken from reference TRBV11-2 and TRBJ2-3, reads EAGVAQSPRYKIIEKRQSVAFWCNPISGHATLYWYQQILGQGPKLLIQFQNNGVVDDSQLPKDRFSAERLKGVDSTLKIQPAKLEDSAVYLCASSFPGTDTQYFGPGTRLTVL.

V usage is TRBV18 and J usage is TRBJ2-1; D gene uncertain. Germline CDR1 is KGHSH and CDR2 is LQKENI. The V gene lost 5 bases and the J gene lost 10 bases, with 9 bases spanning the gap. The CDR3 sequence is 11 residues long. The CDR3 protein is CASSALKEQFF. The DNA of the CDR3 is TGTGCCAGCTCAGCACTAAAAGAGCAGTTCTTC. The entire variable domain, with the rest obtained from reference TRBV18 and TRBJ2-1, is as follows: NAGVMQNPRHLVRRRGQEARLRCSPMKGHSHVYWYRQLPEEGLKFMVYLQKENIIDESGMPKERFSAEFPKEGPSILRIQQVVRGDSAAYFCASSALKEQFFGPGTRLTVL.

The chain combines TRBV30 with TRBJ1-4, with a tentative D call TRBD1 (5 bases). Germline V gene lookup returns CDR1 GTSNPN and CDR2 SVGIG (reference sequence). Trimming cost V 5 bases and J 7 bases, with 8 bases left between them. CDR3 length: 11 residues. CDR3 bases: TGTGCCTGGGCGACAGCTGAAAAACTGTTTTTT. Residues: CAWATAEKLFF.

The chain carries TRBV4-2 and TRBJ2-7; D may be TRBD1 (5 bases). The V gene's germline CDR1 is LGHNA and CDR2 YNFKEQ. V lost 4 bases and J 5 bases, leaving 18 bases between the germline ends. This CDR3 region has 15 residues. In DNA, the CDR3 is TGTGCCAGCAGCCCCTTACCGACGGCAGGGAACGAGCAGTACTTC. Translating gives CASSPLPTAGNEQYF.

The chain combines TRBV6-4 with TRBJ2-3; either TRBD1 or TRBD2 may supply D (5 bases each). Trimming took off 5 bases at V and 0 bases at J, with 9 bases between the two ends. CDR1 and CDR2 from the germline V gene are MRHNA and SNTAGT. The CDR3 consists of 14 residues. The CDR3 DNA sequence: TGTGCCAGCAGTCGGGGCGGGAGCACAGATACGCAGTATTTT. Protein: CASSRGGSTDTQYF.

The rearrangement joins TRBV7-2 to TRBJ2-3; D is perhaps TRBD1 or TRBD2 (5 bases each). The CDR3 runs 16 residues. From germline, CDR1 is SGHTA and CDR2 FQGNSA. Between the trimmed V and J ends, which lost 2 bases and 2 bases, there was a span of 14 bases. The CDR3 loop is CASSLSSGAFTDTQYF. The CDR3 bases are TGTGCCAGCAGCTTATCGTCCGGGGCCTTCACAGATACGCAGTATTTT.

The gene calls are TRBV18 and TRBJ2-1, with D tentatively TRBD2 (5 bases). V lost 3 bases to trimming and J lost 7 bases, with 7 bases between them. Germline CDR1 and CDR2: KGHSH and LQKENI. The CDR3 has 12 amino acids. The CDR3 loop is CASSPSGNEQFF. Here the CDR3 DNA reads TGTGCCAGCTCACCGTCGGGGAATGAGCAGTTCTTC.

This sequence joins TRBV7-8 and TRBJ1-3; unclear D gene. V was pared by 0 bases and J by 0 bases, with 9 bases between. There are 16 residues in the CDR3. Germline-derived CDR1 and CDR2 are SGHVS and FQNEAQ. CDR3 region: CASSLATAYSGNTIYF. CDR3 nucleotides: TGTGCCAGCAGCTTAGCGACTGCATACTCTGGAAACACCATATATTTT.